Each of the 31 T cell receptor beta chains below was sequenced from the same sample in a study of vaccination effects on CD4 cells after COVID-19. Method: immunoSEQ multiplex PCR; TCRdb's copy keeps in-frame clones and lacks some. The sample shows approximately 13,000 clones, about 72% of them seen only once. These TCRs' antigens remain unknown. Antigen-specific CD4+ T cells were first expanded with viral peptide pools by the ViraFEST assay and only then sequenced. Following an approximately ten-day culture, CD4+ T cells were purified. Participants received two doses of either the BNT162b2 or mRNA-1273 vaccine. Sample: CD4+ T cells from PBMCs cultured with SARS-CoV-2 spike peptides, taken after COVID-19 vaccination. These receptors were collected from a human donor who received a COVID-19 vaccine.

The gene calls are TRBV9 and TRBJ1-4, with 8 bases fitting TRBD1. Germline lookup yields CDR1 SGDLS and CDR2 YYNGEE. There are 15 residues in the CDR3. With V trimmed by 0 bases and J by 5 bases, 3 bases remained unmatched. The CDR3 loop is CASSVGPGGNEKLFF. The DNA of the CDR3 is TGTGCCAGCAGCGTAGGGCCAGGGGGCAATGAAAAACTGTTTTTT.

This clone is judged medium-sized. V is TRBV3-1 (or the pseudogene TRBV3-2) and J is TRBJ2-7; TRBD2 aligns across 9 bases. Germline V CDR1 and CDR2: LGHDT, YNNKEL (reference sequence). The CDR3 is 16 residues long. After removal of 5 bases from V and 0 bases from J, the junction contained 8 bases not matched to a gene. The CDR3: CASSKALAGSSYEQYF. In nucleotides, the CDR3 is TGTGCCAGCAGCAAGGCACTAGCGGGTAGCTCCTACGAGCAGTACTTC.

This clone is a singleton in its sample. V is TRBV6-5 and J is TRBJ2-7; D is possibly TRBD2 (5 bases). The CDR3 is made up of 15 amino acids. Germline V gives CDR1 MNHEY, CDR2 SVGAGI. V lost 5 bases and J lost 0, with 14 bases in between. The DNA for the CDR3 is TGTGCCAGCAGTCATAGGCTCGGGGACTCCTACGAGCAGTACTTC. It encodes CASSHRLGDSYEQYF.

The V and J genes are TRBV6-5 and TRBJ1-6; 9 positions agree with TRBD1. J lost 7 bases, V lost 7 bases, and 5 bases had no gene match. The germline V gene has CDR1 MNHEY and CDR2 SVGAGI. CDR3 length: 14 residues. The chain's CDR3 is CASKPGTGNSPLHF. The CDR3 coding sequence is TGTGCCAGCAAACCAGGGACAGGGAATTCACCCCTCCACTTT.

V gene TRBV3-1 (or the pseudogene TRBV3-2) combines with J gene TRBJ1-2; TRBD1 might be the D (5 bases). The CDR3 consists of 16 residues. V shed 0 bases and J shed 2 bases, with 13 bases lying between them. Germline assignment: CDR1 LGHDT and CDR2 YNNKEL (reference sequence). The CDR3 protein is CASSQDARASNYGYTF. Written as DNA, the CDR3 is TGTGCCAGCAGCCAAGATGCCAGGGCTTCCAACTATGGCTACACCTTC.

For the CDR3, the DNA is TGTGCCAGCAGCCAGATGGGGGCAGGGTCCTACAATGAGCAGTTCTTC. Translation: CASSQMGAGSYNEQFF. The chain links TRBV14 to TRBJ2-1; D is possibly TRBD1 (6 bases). Germline V lookup: CDR1 SGHDN, CDR2 FVKESK. The CDR3 covers 16 residues. V was clipped by 3 bases and J by 1 base, with 13 bases between them.

This clone appeared a few times. DNA of the CDR3: TGTGCCAGCAGCCAGCCTAACTATGGCTACACCTTC. Translation: CASSQPNYGYTF. V and J are TRBV7-9 and TRBJ1-2; no clear D. The V end lost 5 bases, the J end lost 0 bases, and 4 bases lay between the germline ends. CDR3 length: 12 residues. Germline V gene sequence: CDR1 SEHNR, CDR2 FQNEAQ (reference sequence).

The chain carries TRBV5-4 and TRBJ2-5; D call uncertain. CDR3 size: 15 residues. V shed 4 bases and J shed 0 bases, with 13 bases lying between them. Germline V lookup: CDR1 SGHNT, CDR2 YYREEE (reference sequence). Here the CDR3 DNA reads TGTGCCAGCAGCCTAATTGATCGGGACCAAGAGACCCAGTACTTC. Amino acids: CASSLIDRDQETQYF.

The chain couples TRBV28 to TRBJ2-1, with D uncertain. CDR3 length equals 14 residues. CDR1 MDHEN and CDR2 SYDVKM come from the germline V gene. Trimming pared 4 bases from V and 3 bases from J, leaving 10 bases between. The CDR3 sequence: CASSSQPSYNEQFF. The CDR3 region has the DNA TGTGCCAGCAGTTCACAACCCAGCTACAATGAGCAGTTCTTC.

The CDR3 region has the DNA TGTGCCAGCAGCTTGGGACTAGCTTCGGAGACCCAGTACTTC. Amino acids: CASSLGLASETQYF. The chain recombines TRBV5-6 with TRBJ2-5; TRBD2 aligns across 7 bases. The CDR3 length is 14 residues. CDR1 and CDR2 from the germline V gene are SGHDT and YYEEEE. V trimming: 0 bases; J trimming: 5 bases; junction bases outside the gene matches: 4.

This chain links TRBV30 with TRBJ2-1, with 7 nucleotides matching TRBD2. Germline assignment: CDR1 GTSNPN and CDR2 SVGIG (reference sequence). CDR3 length: 15 residues. J lost 3 bases, V lost 3 bases, and 8 bases had no gene match. DNA of the CDR3: TGTGCCTGGAGCCGACTAGCCCAATACTACAATGAGCAGTTCTTC. Translating it yields CAWSRLAQYYNEQFF.

The CDR3 reads CASSMGGTGAFNTEAFF. The CDR3, as DNA: TGTGCCAGTAGTATGGGAGGGACAGGGGCCTTTAACACTGAAGCTTTCTTT. The chain links TRBV19 to TRBJ1-1, with 10 nucleotides matching TRBD1. The trim removed 3 bases at V and 2 bases at J, leaving 9 bases unmatched. Germline CDR1 is LNHDA and CDR2 is SQIVND (reference sequence). The CDR3 extends over 17 amino acids.

The chain is built from TRBV29-1 and TRBJ1-5, with TRBD1 matching 10 bases. The CDR3 totals 17 residues. J lost 0 bases, V lost 3 bases, and 8 bases had no gene match. Looked up from germline, CDR1 is SQVTM and CDR2 is ANQGSEA. CDR3 region: CSVEGGQGPHSNQPQHF. In DNA, the CDR3 is TGCAGCGTTGAGGGGGGACAGGGGCCCCATAGCAATCAGCCCCAGCATTTT.

This chain joins TRBV6-5 and TRBJ1-5; 7 nucleotides line up with TRBD1. The germline V gene has CDR1 MNHEY and CDR2 SVGAGI. The CDR3 covers 15 residues. V dropped 6 bases and J dropped 1; count of bases not matched to a gene: 6. As DNA, the CDR3 is TGTGCCAGCAGGTCGGACAGGACGAGCAATCAGCCCCAGCATTTT. Encoded protein: CASRSDRTSNQPQHF.

The chain uses TRBV5-4 and TRBJ1-2; 7 nucleotides match TRBD1. In germline, CDR1 is SGHNT, CDR2 YYREEE (reference sequence). This CDR3 region has 16 residues. V lost 0 bases to trimming and J lost 2 bases; unmatched junction nucleotides: 7. The CDR3 loop reads CASSLGGQARNYGYTF. The CDR3 region has the DNA TGTGCCAGCAGCTTGGGAGGACAGGCCCGAAACTATGGCTACACCTTC.

This rearrangement joins TRBV6-2 or TRBV6-3 to TRBJ2-5; D may be TRBD2 (7 bases). Trimming shortened V by 2 bases and J by 7 bases, and 20 bases separated the two germline ends. Germline V CDR1 and CDR2: MNHEY, SVGEGT. The CDR3 loop spans 16 amino acids. The chain's CDR3 is CASSYKGDSGLGTQYF. In DNA, the CDR3 is TGTGCCAGCAGTTACAAGGGGGATAGCGGGTTGGGGACCCAGTACTTC.

This clone was counted a single time. The chain links TRBV28 to TRBJ2-5; D is perhaps TRBD1 (5 bases). Trimming removed 5 bases at V and 1 base at J, with 11 bases between. The CDR3 length is 14 residues. In germline, CDR1 is MDHEN, CDR2 SYDVKM. The CDR3 region has the DNA TGTGCCAGCAGTCCAACAGGTACCCAAGAGACCCAGTACTTC. This codes for CASSPTGTQETQYF.

A note on this clone: The identical CDR3 is also encoded by other nucleotide sequences in the sample. This chain links TRBV30 with TRBJ2-5, with unresolved D. With 0 bases removed from V and 4 bases from J, the gap between germline ends came to 6 bases. CDR1 GTSNPN and CDR2 SVGIG come from the germline V gene (reference sequence). The CDR3 consists of 12 residues. This chain's CDR3 is CAWSVLRETQYF. The CDR3, as DNA: TGTGCCTGGAGTGTACTGAGAGAGACCCAGTACTTC.

The chain uses TRBV7-9 and TRBJ2-1; possible D gene TRBD1, 5 bases. CDR3 length: 14 amino acids. CDR1 and CDR2 from the germline V gene are SEHNR and FQNEAQ (reference sequence). The germline V and J ends were trimmed by 1 base and 6 bases, with 10 bases remaining between them. CDR3 DNA: TGTGCCAGCAGCTTAGGGGCCCAGGGCAATGAGCAGTTCTTC. Translating it yields CASSLGAQGNEQFF.

V usage is TRBV18 and J usage is TRBJ1-6, with 9 nucleotides matching TRBD1. This CDR3 has 16 residues. The junction had 15 bases not matched to a gene; V was cut back by 5 bases and J by 13 bases. The germline V gene has CDR1 KGHSH and CDR2 LQKENI. In nucleotides, the CDR3 is TGTGCCAGCTCATCCACTGCCGGGACAGGGAAAGTCCCCCTCCACTTT. Encoded protein: CASSSTAGTGKVPLHF.

This clone was recorded a few times. The chain uses TRBV6-5 and TRBJ1-1; D unresolved. V lost 2 bases and J lost 1, with 5 bases in between. CDR1 is MNHEY and CDR2 is SVGAGI in the germline V gene. CDR3 length equals 13 residues. The CDR3 loop reads CASSYRSNTEAFF. The CDR3 region has the DNA TGTGCCAGCAGTTACCGTTCGAACACTGAAGCTTTCTTT.

The genes are TRBV6-5 and TRBJ1-1; D gene unclear. CDR1 is MNHEY and CDR2 is SVGAGI in the germline V gene. The V and J ends lost 6 bases and 3 bases respectively, with 17 bases between them. The CDR3 is made up of 15 amino acids. The CDR3 bases are TGTGCCAGCAGCGGCCTCAGGTCGGGTCACACTGAAGCTTTCTTT. This gives the protein CASSGLRSGHTEAFF.

The J gene is TRBJ1-2, the V gene TRBV15; D not resolved. Germline-derived CDR1 and CDR2 are LNHNV and YYDKDF (reference sequence). The CDR3 runs 13 residues. V lost 2 bases and J lost 6, with 10 bases in between. CDR3 nucleotide sequence: TGTGCCACCAGCAGAAGCCCCGGGGATGGCTACACCTTC. Its protein is CATSRSPGDGYTF.

J is TRBJ1-6 and V is TRBV24-1; D unclear. This CDR3 contains 15 residues. Per germline, CDR1 KGHDR and CDR2 SFDVKD. Trimming took off 8 bases at V and 0 bases at J, with 10 bases between the two ends. The CDR3 reads CATIAQASYNSPLHF. CDR3 bases: TGTGCCACCATTGCGCAGGCCTCCTATAATTCACCCCTCCACTTT.

This rearrangement joins TRBV14 to TRBJ1-2; D is uncertain. In germline, CDR1 is SGHDN, CDR2 FVKESK. Trimming shortened V by 0 bases and J by 8 bases, and 7 bases separated the two germline ends. This CDR3 spans 12 amino acids. The CDR3 loop is CASSQEPQGYTF. The CDR3 nucleotides are TGTGCCAGCAGCCAAGAACCCCAAGGCTACACCTTC.

The chain links TRBV18 to TRBJ2-3; 13 bases are shared with TRBD2. The CDR3 is 16 amino acids. Germline CDR1 is KGHSH and CDR2 is LQKENI. V shed 6 bases and J 2 bases; nucleotides not matched to a gene: 5. The CDR3 is CASSPGTSGTTDTQYF. The CDR3 DNA sequence: TGTGCCAGCTCTCCGGGGACTAGCGGGACCACAGATACGCAGTATTTT.

V is TRBV3-1 (or the pseudogene TRBV3-2) and J is TRBJ1-2; D call uncertain. Germline values: CDR1 LGHDT, CDR2 YNNKEL (reference sequence). With 2 bases removed from V and 8 bases from J, the gap between germline ends came to 9 bases. The CDR3 is 12 amino acids. DNA for the CDR3: TGTGCCAGCAGCCAAAAAGGGTTGGGCTACACCTTC. This encodes CASSQKGLGYTF.

This rearrangement joins TRBV4-3 to TRBJ2-7, with D perhaps matching TRBD1 or TRBD2 (5 bases each). Trimming shortened V by 1 base and J by 0 bases, and 19 bases separated the two germline ends. CDR3 length: 18 residues. The V gene's germline CDR1 is LGHNA and CDR2 YSLEER. The CDR3 DNA sequence: TGCGCCAGCAGCCAAGGGCGTCGGAACAGGAGGAGCTCCTACGAGCAGTACTTC. Translating gives CASSQGRRNRRSSYEQYF.

The J gene is TRBJ1-2, the V gene TRBV5-1, with a tentative D call TRBD1 (5 bases). Germline V gene data show CDR1 as SGHRS and CDR2 as YFSETQ. The CDR3 is 9 amino acids. The CDR3 reads CGGGSGYTF. The CDR3 DNA reads TGCGGGGGGGGGAGCGGCTACACCTTC.

For this clone: One end of the junction does not line up with germline, which may come from a read error. The rearrangement joins TRBV7-7 to TRBJ2-1, with TRBD2 as a possible D gene (5 bases). This CDR3 has 16 residues. Germline CDR1 reads SSHAT; CDR2 reads FNYEAQ (reference sequence). The CDR3 sequence: CASSLDEASGYNEQFF. CDR3 coding DNA: TGTGCTAGCAGCTTAGATGAGGCGTCGGGGTACAATGAGCAGTTCTTC.

This clone has a handful of counts. The genes are TRBV12-3 or TRBV12-4 and TRBJ1-2; 7 bases are a match to TRBD1. This CDR3 is built from 13 residues. V shed 6 bases, J shed 4 bases, and the junction held 5 bases outside the gene matches. CDR3 in amino acids: CASSTTGSYGYTF. CDR3 DNA: TGTGCCAGCAGCACGACAGGGAGCTATGGCTACACCTTC.